Below, 25 T cell receptor beta chains from the same sample are listed, as sequenced in a study of radiation and T cells in renal cell carcinoma. Produced via immunoSEQ multiplex PCR; TCRdb's table is partial and in-frame only. Of about 150,000 clones in the sample, about 85% were seen once. Stated time point: baseline pretreatment blood. Treatment reported: 15 Gy SBRT to primary tumor, nephrectomy 4 weeks later. The sequenced sample was blood, obtained from a patient whose treatment included radiotherapy and nephrectomy. The receptors were gathered from a woman aged 70-85 years with renal cell carcinoma.

The chain is built from TRBV4-2 and TRBJ2-7; 9 nucleotides agree with TRBD1. CDR1 LGHNA and CDR2 YNFKEQ come from the germline V gene. Germline trimming cut 4 bases from V and 1 base from J; bases unmatched to any gene: 11. This CDR3 is built from 17 residues. The CDR3 nucleotides are TGTGCCAGCAGCCCCACGGCCGCGGACAGGGGATCCTACGAGCAGTACTTC. Its translation: CASSPTAADRGSYEQYF.

The chain carries TRBV2 and TRBJ2-7; D not resolved. Trimming cost V 4 bases and J 4 bases, with 5 bases left between them. The CDR3 is 11 residues long. Germline loops: CDR1 SNHLY, CDR2 FYNNEI. The CDR3 coding sequence is TGTGCCAGCAGTGGACTTTACGAGCAGTACTTC. Its translation is CASSGLYEQYF.

The chain recombines TRBV30 with TRBJ1-1; D uncertain. Germline loops: CDR1 GTSNPN, CDR2 SVGIG (reference sequence). The CDR3 length is 12 residues. V was trimmed by 3 bases and J by 1 base, leaving 6 bases between them. The CDR3 coding sequence is TGTGCCTGGAGGGTACAGAACACTGAAGCTTTCTTT. It translates to CAWRVQNTEAFF. Drawing the rest from reference TRBV30 and TRBJ1-1, the complete variable domain is SQTIHQWPATLVQPVGSPLSLECTVEGTSNPNLYWYRQAAGRGLQLLFYSVGIGQISSEVPQNLSASRPQDRQFILSSKKLLLSDSGFYLCAWRVQNTEAFFGQGTRLTVV.

The V and J genes are TRBV6-6 and TRBJ1-2; 7 bases align to TRBD1. Trimming at V came to 0 bases and at J to 0 bases, leaving 4 bases not matched to a gene. The germline V gene encodes CDR1 MNHNY and CDR2 SVGAGI (reference sequence). This CDR3 has 16 amino acids. DNA for the CDR3: TGTGCCAGCAGTTACTCAGGGGGCCAGACTAACTATGGCTACACCTTC. This encodes CASSYSGGQTNYGYTF.

This sequence joins TRBV10-1 and TRBJ1-1; D ambiguous. The germline CDR1 and CDR2 sequences are WNHNN and SYGVQD (reference sequence). V lost 5 bases and J 5 bases, leaving 33 bases between the germline ends. This CDR3 is 20 amino acids long. The CDR3 loop is CASSFNSLTRLDGGGTEAFF. CDR3 bases: TGCGCCAGCAGTTTTAACTCGCTTACGAGATTAGATGGTGGTGGGACTGAAGCTTTCTTT.

The CDR3 nucleotides read TGTGCCAGCAGACCGGCCCCGGGACAGTTCTACGAGCAGTACTTC. This sequence encodes CASRPAPGQFYEQYF. This chain links TRBV27 with TRBJ2-7, with 7 bases aligning to TRBD1. The CDR3 runs 15 residues. V trimming: 6 bases; J trimming: 3 bases; junction bases outside the gene matches: 11. CDR1 MNHEY and CDR2 SMNVEV come from the germline V gene (reference sequence).

This sequence joins TRBV6-6 and TRBJ1-3; D gene unclear. With 2 bases removed from V and 4 bases from J, the gap between germline ends came to 6 bases. The CDR3 has 13 residues. The germline V gene encodes CDR1 MNHNY and CDR2 SVGAGI (reference sequence). As DNA, the CDR3 is TGTGCCAGCAGTTACACCGCAGGAAACACCATATATTTT. This gives the protein CASSYTAGNTIYF.

V gene TRBV6-5 combines with J gene TRBJ1-5; D is unresolved. Trimming stripped 7 bases from V and 1 base from J, with 14 bases between. Germline V gives CDR1 MNHEY, CDR2 SVGAGI. The CDR3 consists of 15 residues. The CDR3 DNA is TGTGCCAGCAAAGGTCAGAAGAAAAGCAATCAGCCCCAGCATTTT. Protein sequence: CASKGQKKSNQPQHF.

This clone is a singleton in its sample. This sequence joins TRBV6-5 and TRBJ2-2; D is ambiguous. The length of the CDR3 is 13 residues. V was cut by 8 bases and J by 3 bases, with 10 bases left in between. Looked up from germline, CDR1 is MNHEY and CDR2 is SVGAGI. CDR3 amino acids: CASGTAYTGELFF. Here the CDR3 DNA reads TGTGCCAGCGGCACAGCCTACACCGGGGAGCTGTTTTTT.

The gene calls are TRBV2 and TRBJ1-4; TRBD1 is a possible D gene (5 bases). V shed 2 bases and J shed 6 bases, with 13 bases lying between them. Germline-derived CDR1 and CDR2 are SNHLY and FYNNEI. This CDR3 spans 15 amino acids. This chain's CDR3 is CASSESGWGYEKLFF. The CDR3 coding sequence is TGTGCCAGCAGTGAAAGCGGATGGGGGTATGAAAAACTGTTTTTT. Drawing the rest from reference TRBV2 and TRBJ1-4, the complete variable domain is EPEVTQTPSHQVTQMGQEVILRCVPISNHLYFYWYRQILGQKVEFLVSFYNNEISEKSEIFDDQFSVERPDGSNFTLKIRSTKLEDSAMYFCASSESGWGYEKLFFGSGTQLSVL.

V gene TRBV15 combines with J gene TRBJ1-2; tentatively, D is TRBD1 (6 bases). The ends were cut back, 0 bases at V and 8 bases at J, with 10 bases in the middle. The CDR3 spans 13 residues. Germline V lookup: CDR1 LNHNV, CDR2 YYDKDF (reference sequence). CDR3 sequence: CATSRDRDIGYTF. Here the CDR3 DNA reads TGTGCCACCAGCAGAGATAGGGACATCGGCTACACCTTC.

The V and J genes are TRBV30 and TRBJ1-2, with 7 nucleotides matching TRBD1. V shed 7 bases, J shed 0 bases, and the junction held 2 bases outside the gene matches. In germline, CDR1 is GTSNPN, CDR2 SVGIG (reference sequence). CDR3 length equals 12 residues. The CDR3: CAYQGANYGYTF. In DNA, the CDR3 is TGTGCCTATCAGGGGGCTAACTATGGCTACACCTTC.

The count of this clone is one. The chain carries TRBV7-9 and TRBJ2-1; TRBD2 aligns across 10 bases. V was pared by 0 bases and J by 9 bases, with 5 bases of the junction left unmatched. The CDR3 length is 15 residues. Germline CDR1 reads SEHNR; CDR2 reads FQNEAQ (reference sequence). The CDR3 DNA reads as TGTGCCAGCAGCTTAGCTAGCGGGGGGCTGGTTGAGCAGTTCTTC. This sequence encodes CASSLASGGLVEQFF.

This clone has a handful of counts. CDR3 coding DNA: TGCGCCAGCAGCCAAGATGACCGAGTCCCTGGAAACACCATATATTTT. Encoded protein: CASSQDDRVPGNTIYF. The chain couples TRBV4-3 to TRBJ1-3, with D unclear. The CDR3 extends over 16 amino acids. CDR1 LGHNA and CDR2 YSLEER come from the germline V gene. V was clipped by 0 bases and J by 2 bases, with 11 bases between them.

V and J are TRBV25-1 and TRBJ1-4, with TRBD1 matching 9 bases. The V segment lost 4 bases and the J segment 8 bases; nucleotides outside the gene matches: 11. The CDR3 consists of 16 residues. Germline V gene lookup returns CDR1 MGHDK and CDR2 SYGVNS. The CDR3 here is CASSANSGTGREKLFF. DNA for the CDR3: TGTGCCAGCAGTGCTAACTCCGGGACAGGGCGCGAAAAACTGTTTTTT.

The chain joins TRBV13 to TRBJ2-4; TRBD1 agrees at 7 bases. V gave up 5 bases and J gave up 2 bases; unmatched junction bases: 9. Germline CDR1 is PRHDT and CDR2 is FYEKMQ (reference sequence). The CDR3 is 16 amino acids. The CDR3 DNA sequence: TGTGCCAGCAGCCGTTCGACAGGGTGGTCCAAAAACATTCAGTACTTC. Protein sequence: CASSRSTGWSKNIQYF. Full variable domain (remainder filled in from reference TRBV13 and TRBJ2-4): AAGVIQSPRHLIKEKRETATLKCYPIPRHDTVYWYQQGPGQDPQFLISFYEKMQSDKGSIPDRFSAQQFSDYHSELNMSSLELGDSALYFCASSRSTGWSKNIQYFGAGTRLSVL.

This sequence joins TRBV19 and TRBJ1-2; a possible D gene is TRBD1 (5 bases). V was clipped by 0 bases and J by 7 bases, with 15 bases between them. The germline CDR1 and CDR2 sequences are LNHDA and SQIVND (reference sequence). The CDR3 has 15 residues. The DNA of the CDR3 is TGTGCCAGTAGTATAGATCACAGGTCCTCAGTTGGCTACACCTTC. It translates to CASSIDHRSSVGYTF.

In this sample, this clone turned up a few times. The chain links TRBV7-6 to TRBJ1-5; unclear D gene. The CDR3 extends over 12 amino acids. Germline assignment: CDR1 SGHVS and CDR2 FNYEAQ. Trimming cost V 3 bases and J 6 bases, with 6 bases left between them. The CDR3 DNA reads TGTGCCAGCAGCTTGACTGGTCAGCCCCAGCATTTT. Protein: CASSLTGQPQHF.

V and J are TRBV7-2 and TRBJ2-3; perhaps D is TRBD1 or TRBD2 (5 bases each). The CDR3 contains 16 residues. Between the trimmed V and J ends, which lost 4 bases and 2 bases, there was a span of 16 bases. Germline V gene sequence: CDR1 SGHTA, CDR2 FQGNSA. CDR3: CASSSSRDGFTDTQYF. Here the CDR3 DNA reads TGTGCCAGCAGCTCGTCCCGGGACGGATTCACAGATACGCAGTATTTT.

This clone was observed a few times. This sequence joins TRBV4-1 and TRBJ2-7; 8 nucleotides line up with TRBD2. The CDR3 spans 15 residues. Germline V lookup: CDR1 MGHRA, CDR2 YSYEKL. V shed 2 bases and J 2 bases; nucleotides not matched to a gene: 5. For the CDR3, the DNA is TGCGCCAGCAGCCAAATAGCGGGGCAAGCCTACGAGCAGTACTTC. Its protein is CASSQIAGQAYEQYF.

The gene calls are TRBV6-5 and TRBJ1-1; 7 bases agree with TRBD1. Germline CDR1 and CDR2: MNHEY and SVGAGI. The CDR3 spans 12 residues. The trim removed 7 bases at V and 7 bases at J, leaving 6 bases unmatched. Here the CDR3 DNA reads TGTGCCAGCAAAAGGGGGCAGTTTGAAGCTTTCTTT. It translates to CASKRGQFEAFF.

The chain links TRBV5-4 to TRBJ2-7; TRBD1 or TRBD2 may be the D gene (5 bases each). Trimming took off 4 bases at V and 0 bases at J, with 14 bases between the two ends. Germline lookup yields CDR1 SGHNT and CDR2 YYREEE (reference sequence). The CDR3 covers 15 residues. In DNA form, the CDR3 reads TGTGCCAGCAGCACTCTAACCGGGACCTCCTACGAGCAGTACTTC. It yields the protein CASSTLTGTSYEQYF.

This chain uses TRBV7-2 with TRBJ1-3; 8 bases line up with TRBD1. Losses at the gene ends were 6 bases for V and 4 bases for J; bases not matched to a gene: 11. In germline, CDR1 is SGHTA, CDR2 FQGNSA. The CDR3 runs to 16 residues. The CDR3 DNA follows: TGTGCCAGCAGAGACGACAGGGGAACTTCAGGAAACACCATATATTTT. Translation gives CASRDDRGTSGNTIYF.

This clone was seen once. The chain has TRBV19 and TRBJ1-4; 9 nucleotides match TRBD1. The germline gives CDR1 LNHDA, CDR2 SQIVND (reference sequence). V lost 5 bases and J lost 8; bases outside the gene matches: 9. The CDR3 covers 15 residues. The CDR3 protein is CASSVRQGGEEKLFF. The CDR3 DNA reads as TGTGCCAGTAGTGTCCGACAGGGGGGAGAGGAAAAACTGTTTTTT.

This clone was recorded only once. The genes are TRBV11-1 and TRBJ1-2; no reliable D call. The CDR3 extends over 13 amino acids. CDR1 and CDR2 from the germline V gene are SGHAT and FQDESV (reference sequence). The V gene lost 0 bases and the J gene lost 4 bases, with 6 bases spanning the gap. The CDR3 DNA sequence: TGTGCCAGCAGCTTAGCGCCAAGCTATGGCTACACCTTC. Translating gives CASSLAPSYGYTF.